The source of this TCR beta chain is a study of PD-L1 blockade in urothelial cancer. Study information: In terms of prior chemotherapy, patients had received 0 to 3 regimens.

This sample's time point: peripheral blood 6 weeks after treatment start. The cohort comprised individuals with locally advanced or metastatic urothelial carcinoma. Sampling of each patient yielded between 1 and 8 specimens, collected pretreatment and on-treatment. This CDR3 spans 14 amino acids. The data were produced by immunoSEQ multiplex PCR, yet TCRdb's version contains in-frame clones alone and is incomplete. The repertoire includes 45,000 to 50,000 clones, roughly 80% of them detected once, and about 10% sits in the top ten. J is TRBJ2-7 and V is TRBV21-1; the D segment call TRBD2 is taken from the table without a DNA check. TRBV21-1 represents a pseudogene. The sample here was PBMCs, taken around atezolizumab (anti-PD-L1) treatment. This TCR was recovered from a man between 65 and 80 years old with urothelial cancer. The DNA for the CDR3 is TGTGCCAGCAGCAAAGACGCGGGAGGGCTCGAGCAGTACTTC. It yields the protein CASSKDAGGLEQYF.